This TCR beta chain was observed in a study of cytomegalovirus exposure and HLA in healthy donors. Study details: The same platform was used for the roughly 120 validation repertoires and the roughly 730 first-cohort repertoires, a later analysis reported.

Looked up from germline, CDR1 is DFQATT and CDR2 is SNEGSKA (reference sequence). The CDR3 consists of 11 residues. The V gene end was trimmed by 6 bases and the J gene end by 11 bases; junction bases not matched to a gene: 6. Concerning this clone: Its specificity is unknown.

Libraries were prepared by immunoSEQ multiplex PCR; TCRdb keeps only in-frame clonotypes and omits some of them. The table lists around 400,000 clones, roughly 90% of them singletons. Whole-study results and caveats: Later, an analysis found that TCR clusters from the first cohort tended to co-occur in the 90 to 150 validation repertoires. Reported performance of the classifier showed diagnosis of cytomegalovirus status with high specificity and sensitivity. Investigators reported 150 to 200 TCR beta chains as tied to cytomegalovirus.

The chain has TRBV20-1 and TRBJ1-4; 7 bases are a match to TRBD1. Sequencing used PBMCs. This sequence was found in a woman younger than 35 in good health and CMV-seronegative. The CDR3 DNA is TGCAGTGCGTCGACAGGGAGGAAACTGTTTTTT. Its protein product is CSASTGRKLFF.